This entry lists 9 T cell receptor beta chains sequenced from one sample in a study of molecular identifiers for immune sequencing clone quantification. A single record per CDR3 protein comes from TCRdb applying MiXCR to the PCR reads. The table lists about 630,000 distinct CDR3 sequences, about 25% of them singletons, with about 0.78% in the top ten. The sample comprised naive CD8+ T cells from blood, with Jurkat cell RNA spiked in. Noted subset: FACS-sorted CD8+CD4-CCR7+CD45RA+ naive T cells. The receptor source for this set is a human donor in good health. Some libraries in this study had Jurkat cell RNA spiked in.

This clonotype came up many times. CDR3 sequence: CASSLGQGGRSYEQYF. CDR3 in DNA: TGTGCCAGCAGCTTAGGTCAGGGGGGAAGAAGCTACGAGCAGTACTTC. V usage is TRBV7-9 and J usage is TRBJ2-7; the D gene is possibly TRBD1 (7 bases). V lost 1 base and J 3 bases, leaving 16 bases between the germline ends. Germline V gene data show CDR1 as SEHNR and CDR2 as FQNEAQ (reference sequence). The length of the CDR3 is 16 residues.

A remark on this clonotype: Since a much larger clone is just one base distant, this may be a read error. The CDR3 does not end in the conserved phenylalanine or tryptophan, so this is likely a read error. The chain carries TRBV12-3 or TRBV12-4 and TRBJ2-5; TRBD2 is a possible D gene (6 bases). This CDR3 is 13 amino acids long. CDR3 coding DNA: TGTGCCAGCAGCTTAGCGGTGCTAGGGACCCAGTACTTG. As protein: CASSLAVLGTQYL.

This clonotype was seen a handful of times. This chain links TRBV28 with TRBJ2-1; no clear D. Germline V CDR1 and CDR2: MDHEN, SYDVKM. V was cut by 5 bases and J by 6 bases, with 8 bases left in between. The CDR3 is made up of 12 amino acids. This chain's CDR3 is CASSIPGNEQFF. CDR3 DNA: TGTGCCAGCAGTATACCGGGCAATGAGCAGTTCTTC.

This chain links TRBV20-1 with TRBJ1-3, with D possibly TRBD1 on 6 matching bases. Germline assignment: CDR1 DFQATT and CDR2 SNEGSKA (reference sequence). This CDR3 region has 19 residues. Trimming cost V 4 bases and J 1 base, with 26 bases left between them. CDR3 in DNA: TGCAGTGCTACGCCCGGGGACCCGGAGGGGGTAGGGTCTGGAAACACCATATATTTT. This gives the protein CSATPGDPEGVGSGNTIYF.

Details on this clonotype: With a much larger clone just one base away, this may be a read error. The CDR3 spells CASRLGVTEAFF. CDR3 bases: TGTGCCAGTCGTCTAGGGGTTACTGAAGCTTTCTTT. The V call is TRBV19, the J call TRBJ1-1; TRBD1 might be the D (5 bases). The CDR3 runs to 12 residues. V lost 8 bases to trimming and J lost 5 bases, with 12 bases between them. Germline V gives CDR1 LNHDA, CDR2 SQIVND (reference sequence).

A word on this clonotype: A read error may explain this, as a much larger clone is one base away. The DNA is left out, because the CDR3 cannot be placed on it with certainty; the CDR3 is given as TCRdb lists it. V is TRBV9 and J is TRBJ1-1. CDR1 is SGDLS, CDR2 YYNGEE, per germline. The CDR3 is 13 amino acids in total, end residues counted. CDR3 sequence reads: CASSVGGGAEASF.

This clonotype came up many times. The CDR3 DNA follows: TGCGCCAGCAGCCAAGATTTGGCAGGGGCTGCTCAGCCCCAGCATTTT. Translating it yields CASSQDLAGAAQPQHF. This chain uses TRBV4-3 with TRBJ1-5; D perhaps matches TRBD1 (6 bases). Trimming removed 0 bases from V and 6 bases from J, with 15 bases in between. Germline-derived CDR1 and CDR2 are LGHNA and YSLEER. CDR3 length equals 16 residues.

This clonotype was recorded at least ten times. V gene TRBV28 combines with J gene TRBJ2-5; TRBD1 might be the D (6 bases). With 3 bases removed from V and 5 bases from J, the gap between germline ends came to 22 bases. CDR1 and CDR2 (germline): MDHEN, SYDVKM. CDR3 length: 17 amino acids. The DNA for the CDR3 is TGTGCCAGCAGTTTCAAAGTCGGGGACAACCCCGATGAGACCCAGTACTTC. It yields the protein CASSFKVGDNPDETQYF.

This clonotype showed up just a few times. This CDR3 is CASSQVTNTGELFF. Written as DNA, the CDR3 is TGCGCCAGCAGCCAAGTGACCAATACCGGGGAGCTGTTTTTT. This chain uses TRBV4-1 with TRBJ2-2; no firm D call. V was cut by 1 base and J by 5 bases, with 8 bases left in between. Germline V gene data show CDR1 as MGHRA and CDR2 as YSYEKL. The CDR3 is made up of 14 amino acids.